This T cell receptor beta chain was obtained from a study of PD-1 blockade in classical Hodgkin lymphoma. Study-level findings and limits: As was reported, newly diagnosed patients showed lower baseline TCR diversity than healthy donors did. What caused the repertoire differences, perhaps disease activity or prior therapy, remains undefined.

To note about this clone: What it recognizes is unknown.

The germline V gene has CDR1 MNHEY and CDR2 SMNVEV (reference sequence). The V gene lost 3 bases and the J gene lost 4 bases, with 12 bases spanning the gap. This CDR3 comprises 15 residues. TCRdb's copy holds only in-frame clones and misses some; the assay was immunoSEQ multiplex PCR. The data hold some 23,000 clones, with 90% to 95% observed a single time. Time point noted: newly diagnosed, previously untreated cHL patient sample. What served as comparison were PBMCs in newly diagnosed, untreated classical Hodgkin lymphoma. The material sequenced was peripheral blood mononuclear cells (PBMCs). The clonotype was recovered from a human donor with classical Hodgkin lymphoma. The rearrangement joins TRBV27 to TRBJ2-2; TRBD2 is a possible D gene (5 bases). This CDR3 is CASSFRGFPTGELFF. The CDR3 nucleotides read TGTGCCAGCAGTTTCCGGGGATTCCCCACCGGGGAGCTGTTTTTT.